This is a list of T cell receptor beta chains from one sample in a study of shared clonotypes between healthy human individuals. The table came from immunoSEQ multiplex PCR; TCRdb's copy has only in-frame clones and leaves some out. The data hold around 650,000 clones, with around 96% observed a single time. Source material: naive CD8+ T cells sorted from blood. The receptors come from a woman aged 25 to 39 in good health. Both conserved end residues are part of each CDR3. A D gene is named only where the DNA matches it firmly. Only some rows state a clone size, as once, few, many or a class for expanded clones.

>11|NA|TRBV28|TRBJ2-7|NA
TGTGCCAGCAGTTTAGGGGACGAGCAGTACTTC
CASSLGDEQYF
>14|NA|TRBV15|TRBJ2-2|NA
TGTGCCACCAGCAGAGTCCCTTACACCGGGGAGCTGTTTTTT
CATSRVPYTGELFF
>11|NA|TRBV6-5|TRBJ2-7|NA
TGTGCCAGCACTCATCTCTACGAGCAGTACTTC
CASTHLYEQYF
>13|NA|TRBV15|TRBJ1-6|NA
TGTGCCTCCCGGGACTTCGATAATTCACCCCTCCACTTT
CASRDFDNSPLHF
>15|TRBD1|TRBV19|TRBJ1-5|NA
TGTGCCAGCCGGAGCGGACAGGCGAAGAATCAGCCCCAGCATTTT
CASRSGQAKNQPQHF
>14|NA|TRBV4-1|TRBJ1-1|NA
TGCGCCAGCAGCCAAGCGGCTGTGAACACTGAAGCTTTCTTT
CASSQAAVNTEAFF
>12|NA|TRBV27|TRBJ2-1|NA
TGTGCCAGCACCCTTGGCCGCTTGGAGCAGTTCTTC
CASTLGRLEQFF
>13|NA|TRBV6-6|TRBJ2-2|once
TGTGCCACTCATCTGGGGAACACCGGGGAGCTGTTTTTT
CATHLGNTGELFF
>18|NA|TRBV7-6|TRBJ1-6|NA
TGTGCCAGCAGCTTAGTAGGGGGACGTAGCTCCTATAATTCACCCCTCCACTTT
CASSLVGGRSSYNSPLHF
>17|TRBD2|TRBV7-2|TRBJ2-7|NA
TGTGCCAGCAGCCCGTCTATTGGACTAGCGGGATCATTGGAGCAGTACTTC
CASSPSIGLAGSLEQYF
>13|NA|TRBV7-6|TRBJ2-5|NA
TGTGCCAGCAGCCGCCGTAGAGGTGAGACCCAGTACTTC
CASSRRRGETQYF
>13|NA|TRBV2|TRBJ2-1|NA
TGTGCCAGCCATAGGATATCCTACAATGAGCAGTTCTTC
CASHRISYNEQFF
>12|NA|TRBV27|TRBJ2-3|NA
TGTGCCAGCAGGGCCCAGACAGATACGCAGTATTTT
CASRAQTDTQYF
>15|NA|TRBV30|TRBJ1-5|once
TGTGCCTGGAGTCCCAACCCCAGGGGCAATCAGCCCCAGCATTTT
CAWSPNPRGNQPQHF
>17|TRBD2|TRBV28|TRBJ2-5|NA
TGTGCCAGCAGTTTAGGCCTAGCGGGAGTCAGGGGGGAGACCCAGTACTTC
CASSLGLAGVRGETQYF
>13|TRBD1|TRBV10-1|TRBJ2-7|NA
TGCGCCAGCAGTGGACAGGGGGCTTGGGAGCAGTACTTC
CASSGQGAWEQYF
>13|NA|TRBV5-4|TRBJ1-2|NA
TGTGCCAGCAGCTTGGGGGGTGGCTATGGCTACACCTTC
CASSLGGGYGYTF
>11|NA|TRBV5-8|TRBJ1-1|NA
TGTGCCAGCACCCCGAACACTGAAGCTTTCTTT
CASTPNTEAFF
>16|NA|TRBV19|TRBJ1-5|NA
TGTGCCAGTAGTACCCCCCCAGGAGGGAGCAATCAGCCCCAGCATTTT
CASSTPPGGSNQPQHF
>15|NA|TRBV6-5|TRBJ2-7|NA
TGTGCCAGCAGTTACTCGAGCCTGGGAGTCGATGAGCAGTACTTC
CASSYSSLGVDEQYF
>16|NA|TRBV21-1|TRBJ2-3|NA
TGTGCCAGCAGCCAGGACAGGGGAGGCCCCACAGATACGCAGTATTTT
CASSQDRGGPTDTQYF
>18|NA|TRBV6-1|TRBJ1-4|NA
TGTGCCAGCAGTGAACCCCTTTGGGACGGGACAACTAATGAAAAACTGTTTTTT
CASSEPLWDGTTNEKLFF
>14|NA|TRBV27|TRBJ2-3|NA
TGTGCCAGCAGTTTATCGGTTAGCACAGATACGCAGTATTTT
CASSLSVSTDTQYF